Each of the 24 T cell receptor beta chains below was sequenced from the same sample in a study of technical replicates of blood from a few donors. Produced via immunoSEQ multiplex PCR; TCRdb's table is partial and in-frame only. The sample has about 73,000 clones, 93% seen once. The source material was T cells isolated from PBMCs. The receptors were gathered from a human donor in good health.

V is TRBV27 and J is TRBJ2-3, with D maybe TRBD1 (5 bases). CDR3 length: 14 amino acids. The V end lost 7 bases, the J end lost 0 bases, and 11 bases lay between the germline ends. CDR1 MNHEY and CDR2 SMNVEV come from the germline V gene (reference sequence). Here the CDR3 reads CASNYQGSTDTQYF. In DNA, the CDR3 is TGTGCCAGCAATTACCAGGGCAGCACAGATACGCAGTATTTT.

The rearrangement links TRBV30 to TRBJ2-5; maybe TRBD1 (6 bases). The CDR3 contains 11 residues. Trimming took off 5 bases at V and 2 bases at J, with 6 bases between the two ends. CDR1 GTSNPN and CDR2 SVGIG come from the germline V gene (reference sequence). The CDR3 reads CAWGQQETQYF. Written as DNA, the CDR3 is TGTGCCTGGGGACAGCAAGAGACCCAGTACTTC. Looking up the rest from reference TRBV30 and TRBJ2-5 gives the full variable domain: SQTIHQWPATLVQPVGSPLSLECTVEGTSNPNLYWYRQAAGRGLQLLFYSVGIGQISSEVPQNLSASRPQDRQFILSSKKLLLSDSGFYLCAWGQQETQYFGPGTRLLVL.

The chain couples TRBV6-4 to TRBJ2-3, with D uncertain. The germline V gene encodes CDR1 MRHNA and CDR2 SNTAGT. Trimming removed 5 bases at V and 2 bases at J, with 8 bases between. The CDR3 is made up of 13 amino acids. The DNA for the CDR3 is TGTGCCAGCAGTTACAGATACACAGATACGCAGTATTTT. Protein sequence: CASSYRYTDTQYF.

The CDR3 here is CSVERDTGELFF. The CDR3 region has the DNA TGCAGCGTTGAACGGGACACCGGGGAGCTGTTTTTT. The chain links TRBV29-1 to TRBJ2-2; unclear D gene. Per the germline V gene, CDR1 is SQVTM and CDR2 is ANQGSEA. V gave up 2 bases and J gave up 3 bases, with 4 bases separating them. CDR3 length: 12 residues.

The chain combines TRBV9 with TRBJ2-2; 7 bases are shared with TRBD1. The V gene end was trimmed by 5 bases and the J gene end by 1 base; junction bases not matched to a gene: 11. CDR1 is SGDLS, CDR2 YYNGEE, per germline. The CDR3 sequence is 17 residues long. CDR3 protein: CASSPARDSLNTGELFF. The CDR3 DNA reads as TGTGCCAGCAGTCCTGCCCGGGACAGTTTGAACACCGGGGAGCTGTTTTTT. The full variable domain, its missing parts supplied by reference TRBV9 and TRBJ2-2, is DSGVTQTPKHLITATGQRVTLRCSPRSGDLSVYWYQQSLDQGLQFLIQYYNGEERAKGNILERFSAQQFPDLHSELNLSSLELGDSALYFCASSPARDSLNTGELFFGEGSRLTVL.

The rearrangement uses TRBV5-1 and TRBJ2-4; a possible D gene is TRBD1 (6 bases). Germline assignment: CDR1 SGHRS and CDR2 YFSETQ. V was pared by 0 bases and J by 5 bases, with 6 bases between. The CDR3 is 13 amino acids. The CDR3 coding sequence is TGCGCCAGCAGCTTGGGACAGGAAAACATTCAGTACTTC. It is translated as CASSLGQENIQYF.

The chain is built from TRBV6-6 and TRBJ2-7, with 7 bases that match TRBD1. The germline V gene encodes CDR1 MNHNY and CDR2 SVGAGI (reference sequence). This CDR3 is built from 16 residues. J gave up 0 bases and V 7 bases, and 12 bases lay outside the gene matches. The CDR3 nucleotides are TGTGCCAGCACCTCCTGGACAGGAGTTTCCTCCTACGAGCAGTACTTC. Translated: CASTSWTGVSSYEQYF.

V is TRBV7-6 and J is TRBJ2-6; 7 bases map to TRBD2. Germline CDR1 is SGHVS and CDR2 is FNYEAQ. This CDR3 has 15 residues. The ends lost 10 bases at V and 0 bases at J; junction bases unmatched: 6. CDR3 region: CAIRGGSSGANVLTF. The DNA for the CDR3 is TGTGCCATCCGTGGCGGGAGCTCTGGGGCCAACGTCCTGACTTTC.

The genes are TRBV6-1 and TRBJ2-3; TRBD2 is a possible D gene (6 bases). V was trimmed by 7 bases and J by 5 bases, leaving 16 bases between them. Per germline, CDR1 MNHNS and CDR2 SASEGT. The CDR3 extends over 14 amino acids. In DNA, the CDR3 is TGTGCCAGCACTTTACGGGAGATTGAAGATACGCAGTATTTT. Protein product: CASTLREIEDTQYF.

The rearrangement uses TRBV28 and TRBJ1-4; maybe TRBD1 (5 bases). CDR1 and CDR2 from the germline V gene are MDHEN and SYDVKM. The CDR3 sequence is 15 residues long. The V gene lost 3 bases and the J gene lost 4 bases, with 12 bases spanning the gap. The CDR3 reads CASSLAGPHNEKLFF. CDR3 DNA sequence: TGTGCCAGCAGTTTGGCAGGGCCACATAATGAAAAACTGTTTTTT. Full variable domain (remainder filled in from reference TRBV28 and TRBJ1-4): DVKVTQSSRYLVKRTGEKVFLECVQDMDHENMFWYRQDPGLGLRLIYFSYDVKMKEKGDIPEGYSVSREKKERFSLILESASTNQTSMYLCASSLAGPHNEKLFFGSGTQLSVL.

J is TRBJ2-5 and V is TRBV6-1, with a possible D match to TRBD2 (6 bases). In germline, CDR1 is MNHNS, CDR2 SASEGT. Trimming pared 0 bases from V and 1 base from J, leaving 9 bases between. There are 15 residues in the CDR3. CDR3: CASSEAAGSQETQYF. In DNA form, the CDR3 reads TGTGCCAGCAGTGAAGCCGCGGGATCCCAAGAGACCCAGTACTTC.

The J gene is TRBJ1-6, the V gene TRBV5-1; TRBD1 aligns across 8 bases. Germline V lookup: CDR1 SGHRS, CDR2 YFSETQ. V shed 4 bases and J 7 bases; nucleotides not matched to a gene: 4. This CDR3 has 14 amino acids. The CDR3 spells CASSTGQGNSPLHF. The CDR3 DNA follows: TGCGCCAGCAGCACCGGACAGGGAAATTCACCCCTCCACTTT.

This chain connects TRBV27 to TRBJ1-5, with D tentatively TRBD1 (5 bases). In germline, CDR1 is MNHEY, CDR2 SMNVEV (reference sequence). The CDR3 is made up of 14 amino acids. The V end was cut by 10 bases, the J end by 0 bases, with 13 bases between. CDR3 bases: TGTGCCACCTGGGGAGGGGCTAGCAATCAGCCCCAGCATTTT. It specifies CATWGGASNQPQHF.

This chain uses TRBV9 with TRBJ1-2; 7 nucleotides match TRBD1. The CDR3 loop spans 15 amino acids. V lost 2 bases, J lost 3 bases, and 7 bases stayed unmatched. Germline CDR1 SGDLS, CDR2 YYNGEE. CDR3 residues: CASSVQGDSYYGYTF. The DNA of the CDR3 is TGTGCCAGCAGCGTGCAGGGGGATTCGTACTATGGCTACACCTTC.

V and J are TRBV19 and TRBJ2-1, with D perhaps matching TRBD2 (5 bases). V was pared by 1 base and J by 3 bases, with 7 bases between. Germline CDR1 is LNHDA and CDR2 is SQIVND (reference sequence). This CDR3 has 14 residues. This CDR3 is CASSIADFYNEQFF. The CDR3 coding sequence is TGTGCCAGTAGTATAGCGGACTTCTACAATGAGCAGTTCTTC. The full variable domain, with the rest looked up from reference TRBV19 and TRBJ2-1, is DGGITQSPKYLFRKEGQNVTLSCEQNLNHDAMYWYRQDPGQGLRLIYYSQIVNDFQKGDIAEGYSVSREKKESFPLTVTSAQKNPTAFYLCASSIADFYNEQFFGPGTRLTVL.

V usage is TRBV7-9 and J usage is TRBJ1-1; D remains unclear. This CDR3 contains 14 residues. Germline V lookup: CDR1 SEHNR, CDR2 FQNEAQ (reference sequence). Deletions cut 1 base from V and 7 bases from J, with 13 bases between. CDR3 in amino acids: CASSLGVAVNEAFF. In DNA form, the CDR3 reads TGTGCCAGCAGCTTAGGGGTAGCGGTCAATGAAGCTTTCTTT.

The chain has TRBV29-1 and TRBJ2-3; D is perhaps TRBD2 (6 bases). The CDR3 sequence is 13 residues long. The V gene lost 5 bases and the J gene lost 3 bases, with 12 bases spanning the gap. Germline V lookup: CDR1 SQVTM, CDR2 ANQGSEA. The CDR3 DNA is TGCAGCGTTACTGGGGCGGGGACAGATACGCAGTATTTT. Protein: CSVTGAGTDTQYF.

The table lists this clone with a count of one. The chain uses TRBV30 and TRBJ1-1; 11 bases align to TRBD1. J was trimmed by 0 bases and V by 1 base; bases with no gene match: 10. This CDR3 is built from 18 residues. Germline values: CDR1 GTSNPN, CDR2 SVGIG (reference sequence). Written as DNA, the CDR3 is TGTGCCTGGAGTGGCGGGACAGGGGGTTGGAGGATGAACACTGAAGCTTTCTTT. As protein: CAWSGGTGGWRMNTEAFF.

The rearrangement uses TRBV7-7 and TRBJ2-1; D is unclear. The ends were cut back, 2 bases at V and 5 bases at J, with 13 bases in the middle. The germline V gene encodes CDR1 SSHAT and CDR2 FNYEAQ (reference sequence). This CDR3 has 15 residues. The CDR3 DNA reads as TGTGCCAGCAGCTTAAACCCAGGCGTGAACAATGAGCAGTTCTTC. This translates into CASSLNPGVNNEQFF.

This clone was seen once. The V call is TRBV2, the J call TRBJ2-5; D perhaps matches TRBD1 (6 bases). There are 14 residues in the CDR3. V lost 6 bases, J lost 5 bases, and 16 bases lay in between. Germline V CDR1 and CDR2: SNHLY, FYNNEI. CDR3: CASRPTRTVETQYF. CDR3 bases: TGTGCCAGCAGACCCACAAGGACAGTGGAGACCCAGTACTTC.

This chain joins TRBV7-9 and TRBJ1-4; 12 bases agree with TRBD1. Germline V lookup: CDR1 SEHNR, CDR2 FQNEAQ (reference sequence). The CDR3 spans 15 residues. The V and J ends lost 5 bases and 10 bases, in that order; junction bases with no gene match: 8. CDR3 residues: CASSPAGTGGRKLFF. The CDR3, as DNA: TGTGCCAGCAGCCCCGCCGGGACAGGGGGCAGAAAACTGTTTTTT.

CDR3 amino acids: CASSLFGQGSYNEQFF. Written as DNA, the CDR3 is TGTGCCAGCAGCTTATTTGGACAGGGCTCCTACAATGAGCAGTTCTTC. The chain has TRBV7-9 and TRBJ2-1; 8 positions agree with TRBD1. Germline values: CDR1 SEHNR, CDR2 FQNEAQ (reference sequence). The CDR3 totals 16 residues. V gave up 2 bases and J gave up 0 bases; unmatched junction bases: 3.

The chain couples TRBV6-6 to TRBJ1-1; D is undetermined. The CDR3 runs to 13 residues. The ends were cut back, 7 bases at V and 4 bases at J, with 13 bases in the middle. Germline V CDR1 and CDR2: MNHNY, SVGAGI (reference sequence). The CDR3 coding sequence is TGTGCCAGCACATCCCTACTACCCACTGAAGCTTTCTTT. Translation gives CASTSLLPTEAFF.

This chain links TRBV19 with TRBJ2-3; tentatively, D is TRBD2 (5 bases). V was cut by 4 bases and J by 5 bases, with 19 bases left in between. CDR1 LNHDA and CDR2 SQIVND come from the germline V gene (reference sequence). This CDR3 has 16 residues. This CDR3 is CASSRLNTLGRDTQYF. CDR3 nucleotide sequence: TGTGCCAGTAGTAGGTTAAATACTTTGGGGAGAGATACGCAGTATTTT.